These 9 T cell receptor beta chains originate from one sample sequenced in a study of T cells in localized non-small cell lung cancer. Some clones are missing from TCRdb's copy, which holds only in-frame ones; the method was immunoSEQ multiplex PCR. Of over 30,000 clones in the sample, 75% to 90% were seen once. Sample: peripheral blood mononuclear cells, taken before any cancer treatment. These receptors came from a male donor older than 55 with stage II lung adenocarcinoma.

The chain uses TRBV7-2 and TRBJ2-7, with TRBD2 identical over 10 bases. There are 15 residues in the CDR3. The germline gives CDR1 SGHTA, CDR2 FQGNSA. J gave up 5 bases and V 4 bases, and 8 bases lay outside the gene matches. The CDR3 DNA reads TGTGCCAGCAGCTCTCTAGCGGGAGACGGGAACGAGCAGTACTTC. It yields the protein CASSSLAGDGNEQYF.

Worth noting for this clone: The same CDR3 can be traced to other DNA sequences in this sample. The J gene is TRBJ1-1, the V gene TRBV7-2, with TRBD1 matching over 8 bases. Germline trimming cut 5 bases from V and 0 bases from J; bases unmatched to any gene: 5. Germline CDR1 and CDR2: SGHTA and FQGNSA. CDR3 length: 15 residues. CDR3 protein: CASSPQGAVNTEAFF. CDR3 coding DNA: TGTGCCAGCAGCCCCCAGGGGGCTGTGAACACTGAAGCTTTCTTT.

This sequence joins TRBV9 and TRBJ1-3, with 8 bases fitting TRBD1. After removal of 4 bases from V and 0 bases from J, the junction contained 6 bases not matched to a gene. Germline loops: CDR1 SGDLS, CDR2 YYNGEE. The CDR3 sequence is 16 residues long. Here the CDR3 reads CASSRGQGSSGNTIYF. CDR3 nucleotide sequence: TGTGCCAGCAGCCGAGGACAGGGCAGCTCTGGAAACACCATATATTTT.

The chain has TRBV5-1 and TRBJ1-4, with D perhaps TRBD1 (5 bases). This CDR3 region has 14 residues. V was trimmed by 4 bases and J by 8 bases, leaving 15 bases between them. From germline, CDR1 is SGHRS and CDR2 YFSETQ. CDR3 sequence reads: CASSPGGTQEKLFF. The CDR3, as DNA: TGCGCCAGCAGCCCGGGGGGGACGCAGGAAAAACTGTTTTTT.

This chain joins TRBV29-1 and TRBJ2-3; 9 bases fit TRBD1. Unmatched junction bases numbered 3, after V lost 7 bases and J lost 4 bases. CDR1 is SQVTM, CDR2 ANQGSEA, per germline. The CDR3 is 12 amino acids. The CDR3: CSAGTGPDTQYF. DNA of the CDR3: TGCAGCGCCGGGACAGGGCCAGATACGCAGTATTTT.

This clone showed up just once. This rearrangement joins TRBV28 to TRBJ1-3; weak D call: TRBD1 (5 bases). Germline V lookup: CDR1 MDHEN, CDR2 SYDVKM. The CDR3 length is 15 residues. Deletions cut 3 bases from V and 6 bases from J, with 15 bases between. DNA of the CDR3: TGTGCCAGCAGTTTCCGGGACTCAAGAAAAAACACCATATATTTT. Protein product: CASSFRDSRKNTIYF.

A word on this clone: One end of the junction varies from germline; a read error may be responsible. This sequence joins TRBV10-3 and TRBJ1-1; D possibly corresponds to TRBD1 (6 bases). Germline assignment: CDR1 ENHRY and CDR2 SYGVKD. The CDR3 is 12 residues long. The CDR3 loop is CAVRGPGTEAFF. The CDR3 DNA sequence: TGTGCCGTCAGGGGTCCCGGAACTGAAGCTTTCTTT.

This clone was observed a few times. This chain connects TRBV18 to TRBJ2-3; 8 bases align to TRBD2. Germline V gene data show CDR1 as KGHSH and CDR2 as LQKENI. The trim removed 8 bases at V and 3 bases at J, leaving 10 bases unmatched. The CDR3 extends over 15 amino acids. This CDR3 is CASRIPGLGTDTQYF. CDR3 coding DNA: TGTGCCAGCCGAATTCCGGGACTAGGGACAGATACGCAGTATTTT. Supplemented by reference TRBV18 and TRBJ2-3, the full variable domain reads NAGVMQNPRHLVRRRGQEARLRCSPMKGHSHVYWYRQLPEEGLKFMVYLQKENIIDESGMPKERFSAEFPKEGPSILRIQQVVRGDSAAYFCASRIPGLGTDTQYFGPGTRLTVL.

The chain has TRBV6-5 and TRBJ1-1; possibly TRBD1 for D (6 bases). This CDR3 is 15 amino acids long. Trimming pared 6 bases from V and 4 bases from J, leaving 18 bases between. The germline V gene encodes CDR1 MNHEY and CDR2 SVGAGI. DNA for the CDR3: TGTGCCAGCAGGGACAGCGGGCGTGGGGCCACTGAAGCTTTCTTT. Translating gives CASRDSGRGATEAFF.